Listed here are 18 T cell receptor beta chains from one sample, sequenced in a study of T cells in Graves' hyperthyroidism and ophthalmopathy. The investigators amplified TCR beta CDR3 regions from RNA transcripts. Initially, a first-round RT-PCR of the TCR CDR3 employed the HTBI primer set. TCRdb recomputed calls from the multiplex PCR reads with MiXCR, one row per CDR3 protein. The data contain 500,000 to 750,000 distinct CDR3 sequences, approximately 15% of them singletons. Material: blood. The receptor source for this set is a woman under 30 with Graves' ophthalmopathy.

V and J are TRBV28 and TRBJ2-3; 8 nucleotides agree with TRBD2. The CDR3 sequence is 19 residues long. Germline V gene lookup returns CDR1 MDHEN and CDR2 SYDVKM. Unmatched junction bases numbered 20, after V lost 5 bases and J lost 4 bases. The CDR3 sequence is CASSGGSFFRAGGADTQYF. CDR3 coding DNA: TGTGCCAGCAGTGGGGGGTCCTTTTTCAGGGCCGGGGGGGCAGATACGCAGTATTTT.

Many counts were recorded for this clonotype. The chain combines TRBV6-5 with TRBJ1-1, with 9 nucleotides matching TRBD1. The ends lost 2 bases at V and 3 bases at J; junction bases unmatched: 4. The length of the CDR3 is 15 residues. Germline CDR1 is MNHEY and CDR2 is SVGAGI. CDR3 nucleotides: TGTGCCAGCAGTTACGGGGGGACAGGGCACACTGAAGCTTTCTTT. Translated: CASSYGGTGHTEAFF.

This chain joins TRBV19 and TRBJ2-3, with D perhaps matching TRBD1 (6 bases). Germline loops: CDR1 LNHDA, CDR2 SQIVND (reference sequence). V lost 5 bases and J lost 3, with 12 bases in between. The CDR3 has 14 amino acids. CDR3 in DNA: TGTGCCAGTAGTCAGGGGATAGGGACAGATACGCAGTATTTT. Its translation: CASSQGIGTDTQYF.

This clonotype was counted at least ten times. Here the CDR3 DNA reads TGCAGCGTTGGACTAGCGGGAGGAGGAGAGACCCAGTACTTC. It codes for CSVGLAGGGETQYF. The chain links TRBV29-1 to TRBJ2-5, with 13 bases that match TRBD2. There are 14 residues in the CDR3. V shed 4 bases and J 4 bases; nucleotides not matched to a gene: 3. CDR1 SQVTM and CDR2 ANQGSEA come from the germline V gene.

This clonotype was seen at least ten times. This chain's CDR3 is CASSLSGVNEQFF. In DNA, the CDR3 is TGTGCCAGCAGCCTTAGCGGGGTCAATGAGCAGTTCTTC. V is TRBV12-3 or TRBV12-4 and J is TRBJ2-1; 8 bases fit TRBD2. V lost 6 bases and J lost 6; bases outside the gene matches: 4. This CDR3 has 13 residues.

This clonotype was recorded many times. The rearrangement joins TRBV20-1 to TRBJ2-7; TRBD1 is a possible D gene (6 bases). CDR3 length: 15 residues. Trimming left V 6 bases short and J 0 bases short, with 18 bases between. Germline CDR1 reads DFQATT; CDR2 reads SNEGSKA (reference sequence). CDR3 sequence (DNA): TGCAGTGCACCGAGCCCAAGACAGGTCTCCTACGAGCAGTACTTC. It encodes CSAPSPRQVSYEQYF.

This clonotype was observed many times. This chain uses TRBV20-1 with TRBJ1-6, with D possibly matching TRBD1 (5 bases). This CDR3 region has 16 residues. Germline V gene lookup returns CDR1 DFQATT and CDR2 SNEGSKA (reference sequence). V was trimmed by 3 bases and J by 4 bases, leaving 16 bases between them. CDR3 residues: CSARDLRQSYNSPLHF. The CDR3 nucleotides read TGCAGTGCTAGGGACCTTCGACAGAGTTATAATTCACCCCTCCACTTT.

This chain joins TRBV11-3 and TRBJ1-5; D remains ambiguous. The CDR3 spans 13 residues. V lost 3 bases to trimming and J lost 4 bases, with 7 bases between them. Germline V gives CDR1 SGHNT, CDR2 YENEEA. For the CDR3, the DNA is TGTGCCAGCAGCTTTGAGAGTAATCAGCCCCAGCATTTT. Amino acid sequence: CASSFESNQPQHF.

Only a few counts were recorded for this clonotype. The chain employs TRBV27 and TRBJ2-2; D not resolved. The germline V and J ends were trimmed by 4 bases and 0 bases, with 21 bases remaining between them. The CDR3 length is 19 residues. Germline assignment: CDR1 MNHEY and CDR2 SMNVEV (reference sequence). The CDR3 DNA reads TGTGCCAGCAGTTCCCCCCGCCGGCTTGCCGCACCGAACACCGGGGAGCTGTTTTTT. It codes for CASSSPRRLAAPNTGELFF.

This chain uses TRBV19 with TRBJ2-7; 10 bases are a match to TRBD2. V was pared by 5 bases and J by 3 bases, with 4 bases of the junction left unmatched. The germline gives CDR1 LNHDA, CDR2 SQIVND (reference sequence). This CDR3 has 14 residues. The CDR3 DNA sequence: TGTGCCAGTAGTGCCGCTAGCGGGGGCTACGAGCAGTACTTC. As protein: CASSAASGGYEQYF.

This clonotype has a count of ten or more. The chain recombines TRBV27 with TRBJ1-2, with D maybe TRBD1 (6 bases). The CDR3 runs to 18 residues. The ends were cut back, 5 bases at V and 4 bases at J, with 26 bases in the middle. Germline CDR1 and CDR2: MNHEY and SMNVEV (reference sequence). CDR3 DNA: TGTGCCAGCAGTCACCTTCTTTGGGAGACAGGCCGAGGCTATGGCTACACCTTC. This sequence encodes CASSHLLWETGRGYGYTF.

As regards this clonotype: Lacking the conserved final phenylalanine or tryptophan, this CDR3 likely reflects a read error. The chain carries TRBV7-2 and TRBJ2-7, with D hard to call. V was pared by 6 bases and J by 0 bases, with 9 bases between. Germline CDR1 reads SGHTA; CDR2 reads FQGNSA. The length of the CDR3 is 13 residues. CDR3 protein: CASRPADSYEQYL. As DNA, the CDR3 is TGTGCCAGCAGACCGGCGGACTCCTACGAGCAGTACCTC.

This clonotype was recorded many times. The J gene is TRBJ2-2, the V gene TRBV2; D gene uncertain. The V gene lost 8 bases and the J gene lost 0 bases, with 10 bases spanning the gap. This CDR3 is 14 amino acids long. CDR1 and CDR2 from the germline V gene are SNHLY and FYNNEI. The DNA of the CDR3 is TGTGCCAGCCAAGTTGCGGCGAACACCGGGGAGCTGTTTTTT. This encodes CASQVAANTGELFF. The complete variable domain, with remaining parts taken from reference TRBV2 and TRBJ2-2, reads EPEVTQTPSHQVTQMGQEVILRCVPISNHLYFYWYRQILGQKVEFLVSFYNNEISEKSEIFDDQFSVERPDGSNFTLKIRSTKLEDSAMYFCASQVAANTGELFFGEGSRLTVL.

This clonotype was seen many times. The genes are TRBV5-1 and TRBJ1-1, with a possible D match to TRBD1 (6 bases). The CDR3 has 14 residues. V was pared by 1 base and J by 3 bases, with 10 bases between. Germline CDR1 is SGHRS and CDR2 is YFSETQ. The CDR3 here is CASSLQGMDTEAFF. DNA of the CDR3: TGCGCCAGCAGCTTGCAGGGGATGGACACTGAAGCTTTCTTT.

This clonotype has ten or more counts. The rearrangement joins TRBV9 to TRBJ2-1, with D unresolved. Per germline, CDR1 SGDLS and CDR2 YYNGEE. The V and J ends lost 0 bases and 5 bases respectively, with 9 bases between them. CDR3 length: 14 residues. CDR3 DNA sequence: TGTGCCAGCAGCGTAGCTGCTAATCACAATGAGCAGTTCTTC. Amino acids: CASSVAANHNEQFF.

At least ten counts were recorded for this clonotype. The rearrangement links TRBV12-3 or TRBV12-4 to TRBJ2-5, with D unclear. This CDR3 comprises 12 residues. V was trimmed by 2 bases and J by 5 bases, leaving 6 bases between them. CDR3 in DNA: TGTGCCAGCAGTTTACCCCCTGAGACCCAGTACTTC. Protein product: CASSLPPETQYF.

The table lists this clonotype with many counts. This chain links TRBV5-1 with TRBJ2-1; 12 bases line up with TRBD2. Germline CDR1 is SGHRS and CDR2 is YFSETQ. This CDR3 comprises 19 residues. With V trimmed by 5 bases and J by 5 bases, 17 bases remained unmatched. CDR3 in amino acids: CASRRGGLAGKRWDNEQFF. CDR3 bases: TGCGCCAGCAGACGAGGAGGACTAGCGGGAAAGAGATGGGACAATGAGCAGTTCTTC.

Notes on this clonotype: This likely came from a read error, as a far larger clone is one base away. The chain is built from TRBV19 and TRBJ1-1; D gene ambiguous. V was shortened by 11 bases and J by 1 base, with 14 bases between the two germline ends. The CDR3 is 13 amino acids. The V gene's germline CDR1 is LNHDA and CDR2 SQIVND (reference sequence). The CDR3 loop reads CACSLEENTEAFF. The CDR3 nucleotides are TGTGCCTGCAGCTTAGAGGAGAACACTGAAGCTTTCTTT.